Shown below are 22 T cell receptor beta chains from a single sample sequenced in a study of CD8 T cells in Susac syndrome. An amount of RNA that ranged from 0.5 to 1 ug was reverse transcribed with random hexamers. Each CDR3 protein is one row after TCRdb ran MiXCR on the immunoSEQ multiplex PCR reads. The table shows 45,000 to 55,000 distinct CDR3 sequences, with 93% occurring only once. Sample: CD8+ T cells from PBMCs. The source is a human donor in good health.

The rearrangement joins TRBV29-1 to TRBJ2-3; a possible D gene is TRBD2 (5 bases). With 3 bases removed from V and 0 bases from J, the gap between germline ends came to 13 bases. The length of the CDR3 is 15 residues. CDR1 SQVTM and CDR2 ANQGSEA come from the germline V gene. CDR3 loop: CSVEIGSASTDTQYF. DNA for the CDR3: TGCAGCGTTGAGATTGGTAGCGCTAGCACAGATACGCAGTATTTT.

The chain combines TRBV2 with TRBJ2-7, with 7 bases fitting TRBD2. V lost 8 bases and J lost 7; bases outside the gene matches: 8. The CDR3 consists of 12 residues. CDR1 SNHLY and CDR2 FYNNEI come from the germline V gene. As DNA, the CDR3 is TGTGCCAGCGGTCTAGCGGTACGAGAGCAGTACTTC. Residues: CASGLAVREQYF.

V is TRBV6-2 or TRBV6-3 and J is TRBJ2-1, with unresolved D. Germline assignment: CDR1 MNHEY and CDR2 SVGEGT. The CDR3 consists of 12 residues. V was shortened by 7 bases and J by 10 bases, with 14 bases between the two germline ends. DNA for the CDR3: TGTGCCAGCACAAGGACCCGCCTAGAGCAGTTCTTC. Its protein is CASTRTRLEQFF.

The chain recombines TRBV27 with TRBJ1-6; unclear D gene. Trimming pared 6 bases from V and 9 bases from J, leaving 15 bases between. CDR1 and CDR2 from the germline V gene are MNHEY and SMNVEV (reference sequence). The CDR3 consists of 14 residues. The CDR3 DNA reads TGTGCCAGCAGCGTCCTAGGCCTTGGTTCACCCCTCCACTTT. Protein product: CASSVLGLGSPLHF.

The chain couples TRBV19 to TRBJ1-1; 7 nucleotides align to TRBD1. The CDR3 has 13 amino acids. V dropped 6 bases and J dropped 7; count of bases not matched to a gene: 8. From germline, CDR1 is LNHDA and CDR2 SQIVND (reference sequence). CDR3 in amino acids: CASRSRGPVEAFF. The CDR3 nucleotides are TGTGCCAGTAGATCAAGGGGGCCCGTTGAAGCTTTCTTT.

The chain joins TRBV29-1 to TRBJ2-2; the D gene is possibly TRBD1 (5 bases). The ends were cut back, 4 bases at V and 3 bases at J, with 9 bases in the middle. The CDR3 contains 13 residues. Germline-derived CDR1 and CDR2 are SQVTM and ANQGSEA. The CDR3 DNA follows: TGCAGCGTTGTAGACAGAGACACCGGGGAGCTGTTTTTT. Translating gives CSVVDRDTGELFF.

V usage is TRBV28 and J usage is TRBJ1-2; D is ambiguous. Trimming left V 5 bases short and J 6 bases short, with 13 bases between. CDR1 is MDHEN and CDR2 is SYDVKM in the germline V gene. The CDR3 extends over 13 amino acids. The CDR3 sequence: CASSLTQTDGYTF. DNA for the CDR3: TGTGCCAGCAGTCTTACCCAGACCGATGGCTACACCTTC.

This chain connects TRBV7-9 to TRBJ2-1; no clear D. The CDR3 consists of 17 residues. V was cut by 5 bases and J by 5 bases, with 22 bases left in between. Germline values: CDR1 SEHNR, CDR2 FQNEAQ (reference sequence). The CDR3 DNA sequence: TGTGCCAGCAGCCCCCCCCGGGCCCTGAGAGCCCACAATGAGCAGTTCTTC. This encodes CASSPPRALRAHNEQFF. Variable domain in full (rest from reference TRBV7-9 and TRBJ2-1): DTGVSQNPRHKITKRGQNVTFRCDPISEHNRLYWYRQTLGQGPEFLTYFQNEAQLEKSRLLSDRFSAERPKGSFSTLEIQRTEQGDSAMYLCASSPPRALRAHNEQFFGPGTRLTVL.

V gene TRBV4-1 combines with J gene TRBJ2-4; D unclear. This CDR3 comprises 15 residues. The V gene lost 1 base and the J gene lost 0 bases, with 7 bases spanning the gap. From germline, CDR1 is MGHRA and CDR2 YSYEKL. In DNA form, the CDR3 reads TGCGCCAGCAGCCAAGCACGGGTAGCCAAAAACATTCAGTACTTC. This gives the protein CASSQARVAKNIQYF.

The gene calls are TRBV4-2 and TRBJ1-5, with 9 nucleotides matching TRBD1. Germline CDR1 and CDR2: LGHNA and YNFKEQ. The CDR3 totals 15 residues. Trimming at V came to 5 bases and at J to 7 bases, leaving 9 bases not matched to a gene. For the CDR3, the DNA is TGTGCCAGCAGCGCCGAACAGGGGGCAGTACAGCCCCAGCATTTT. This codes for CASSAEQGAVQPQHF.

This clonotype was detected a few times. The chain recombines TRBV28 with TRBJ2-1; TRBD2 matches 8 bases. V was clipped by 4 bases and J by 0 bases; unmatched bases: 2. The CDR3 consists of 15 residues. Germline-derived CDR1 and CDR2 are MDHEN and SYDVKM. The CDR3 spells CASSSGTSSYNEQFF. As DNA, the CDR3 is TGTGCCAGCAGTTCCGGGACTAGCTCCTACAATGAGCAGTTCTTC.

This clonotype was seen just once. This rearrangement joins TRBV7-9 to TRBJ2-4; tentatively, D is TRBD2 (6 bases). Germline CDR1 reads SEHNR; CDR2 reads FQNEAQ (reference sequence). With 5 bases removed from V and 1 base from J, the gap between germline ends came to 15 bases. The CDR3 extends over 16 amino acids. The CDR3 sequence is CASSPSPGVAKNIQYF. CDR3 DNA sequence: TGTGCCAGCAGCCCCTCCCCGGGAGTCGCCAAAAACATTCAGTACTTC.

The chain links TRBV19 to TRBJ2-6; D unresolved. The V and J ends lost 3 bases and 2 bases respectively, with 8 bases between them. This CDR3 spans 15 amino acids. Germline loops: CDR1 LNHDA, CDR2 SQIVND (reference sequence). The CDR3 region has the DNA TGTGCCAGTAGTATCCTTACGGCTGGGGCCAACGTCCTGACTTTC. This codes for CASSILTAGANVLTF.

V usage is TRBV2 and J usage is TRBJ2-5, with no clear D. This CDR3 contains 11 residues. V shed 8 bases and J shed 5 bases, with 9 bases lying between them. Germline V lookup: CDR1 SNHLY, CDR2 FYNNEI. CDR3 nucleotides: TGTGCCAGCCAAGGGCGGGAGACCCAGTACTTC. It yields the protein CASQGRETQYF. The entire variable domain, with the rest obtained from reference TRBV2 and TRBJ2-5, is as follows: EPEVTQTPSHQVTQMGQEVILRCVPISNHLYFYWYRQILGQKVEFLVSFYNNEISEKSEIFDDQFSVERPDGSNFTLKIRSTKLEDSAMYFCASQGRETQYFGPGTRLLVL.

The rearrangement joins TRBV6-5 to TRBJ1-1; D is unresolved. CDR3 length equals 11 residues. Germline V lookup: CDR1 MNHEY, CDR2 SVGAGI. V shed 7 bases and J shed 1 base, with 4 bases lying between them. CDR3 residues: CASIKNTEAFF. The CDR3 DNA reads as TGTGCCAGCATCAAGAACACTGAAGCTTTCTTT.

V gene TRBV7-7 combines with J gene TRBJ2-1, with D perhaps matching TRBD1 (6 bases). The CDR3 sequence is 13 residues long. In germline, CDR1 is SSHAT, CDR2 FNYEAQ (reference sequence). The V gene lost 5 bases and the J gene lost 8 bases, with 13 bases spanning the gap. This CDR3 reads CASSLLQGDEQFF. The CDR3 DNA reads TGTGCCAGCAGCCTCCTACAGGGAGATGAGCAGTTCTTC. The full variable domain, rest sourced from reference TRBV7-7 and TRBJ2-1, is GAGVSQSPRYKVTKRGQDVTLRCDPISSHATLYWYQQALGQGPEFLTYFNYEAQPDKSGLPSDRFSAERPEGSISTLTIQRTEQRDSAMYRCASSLLQGDEQFFGPGTRLTVL.

This chain links TRBV28 with TRBJ2-7; D not resolved. V was shortened by 4 bases and J by 6 bases, with 10 bases between the two germline ends. Germline lookup yields CDR1 MDHEN and CDR2 SYDVKM. This CDR3 has 12 amino acids. As DNA, the CDR3 is TGTGCCAGCAGTTCCTATCTGCTCGAGCAGTACTTC. It encodes CASSSYLLEQYF.

V usage is TRBV29-1 and J usage is TRBJ2-1; 7 bases match TRBD1. With 5 bases clipped from V and 3 bases from J, the junction kept 4 bases outside the gene matches. Germline V lookup: CDR1 SQVTM, CDR2 ANQGSEA. This CDR3 is built from 13 residues. CDR3 nucleotide sequence: TGCAGCGTTTATCCAGGGGGCTACAATGAGCAGTTCTTC. Translation: CSVYPGGYNEQFF.

The chain couples TRBV5-6 to TRBJ2-2, with D unclear. Trimming cost V 0 bases and J 4 bases, with 10 bases left between them. CDR3 length: 15 residues. Looked up from germline, CDR1 is SGHDT and CDR2 is YYEEEE. The CDR3, as DNA: TGTGCCAGCAGCTTGGGGCAATTGGGCACCGGGGAGCTGTTTTTT. Its translation: CASSLGQLGTGELFF.

V usage is TRBV4-1 and J usage is TRBJ2-7, with 7 bases fitting TRBD2. The length of the CDR3 is 16 residues. V lost 0 bases, J lost 2 bases, and 7 bases stayed unmatched. Germline CDR1 reads MGHRA; CDR2 reads YSYEKL. As DNA, the CDR3 is TGCGCCAGCAGCCAAGACCGCCCTAGCGGCACCTACGAGCAGTACTTC. It specifies CASSQDRPSGTYEQYF.

In this sample, this clonotype turned up once. The V and J genes are TRBV20-1 and TRBJ2-7; D is unresolved. Germline CDR1 is DFQATT and CDR2 is SNEGSKA (reference sequence). The CDR3 is 14 residues long. V was cut by 0 bases and J by 6 bases, with 15 bases left in between. The CDR3 loop is CSARDLSTTVEQYF. CDR3 in DNA: TGCAGTGCTAGAGATTTAAGTACGACGGTCGAGCAGTACTTC.

V and J are TRBV7-6 and TRBJ2-3; 9 nucleotides match TRBD1. CDR3 length: 16 residues. The germline V gene encodes CDR1 SGHVS and CDR2 FNYEAQ. J was trimmed by 6 bases and V by 5 bases; bases with no gene match: 12. The CDR3 DNA reads TGTGCCAGCAGCGAAGCAGTGGGACAGGGAGCTGATACGCAGTATTTT. This gives the protein CASSEAVGQGADTQYF.